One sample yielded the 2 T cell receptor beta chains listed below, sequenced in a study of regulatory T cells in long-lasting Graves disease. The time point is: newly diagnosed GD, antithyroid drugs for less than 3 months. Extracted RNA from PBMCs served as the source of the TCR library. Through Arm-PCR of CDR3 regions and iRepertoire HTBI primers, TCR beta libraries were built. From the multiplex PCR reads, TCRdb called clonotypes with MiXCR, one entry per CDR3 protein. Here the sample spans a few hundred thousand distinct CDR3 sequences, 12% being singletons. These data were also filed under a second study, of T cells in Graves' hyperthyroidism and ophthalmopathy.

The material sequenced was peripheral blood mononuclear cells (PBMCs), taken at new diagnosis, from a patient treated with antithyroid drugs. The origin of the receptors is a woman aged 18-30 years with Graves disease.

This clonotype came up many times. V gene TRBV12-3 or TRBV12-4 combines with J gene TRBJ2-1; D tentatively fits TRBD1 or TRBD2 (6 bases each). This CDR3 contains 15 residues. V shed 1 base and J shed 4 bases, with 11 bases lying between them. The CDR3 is CASSLVGGPYNEQFF. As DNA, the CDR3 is TGTGCCAGCAGTTTAGTTGGGGGGCCTTACAATGAGCAGTTCTTC.

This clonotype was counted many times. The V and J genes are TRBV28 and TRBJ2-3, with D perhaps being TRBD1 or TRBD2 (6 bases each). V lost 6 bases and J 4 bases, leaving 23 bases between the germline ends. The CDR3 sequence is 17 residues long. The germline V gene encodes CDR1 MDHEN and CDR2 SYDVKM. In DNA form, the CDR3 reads TGTGCCAGCAGCAACTACCCGGGACCCGGGGGCTCAGATACGCAGTATTTT. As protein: CASSNYPGPGGSDTQYF.